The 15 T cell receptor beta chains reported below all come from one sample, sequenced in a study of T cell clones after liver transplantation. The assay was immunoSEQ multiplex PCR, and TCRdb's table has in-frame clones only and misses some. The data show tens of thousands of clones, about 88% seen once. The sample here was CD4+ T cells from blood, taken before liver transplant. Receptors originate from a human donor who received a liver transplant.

This chain's CDR3 is CASSQGAGDTEAFF. As DNA, the CDR3 is TGTGCCAGCAGCCAGGGGGCGGGGGACACTGAAGCTTTCTTT. The chain combines TRBV6-5 with TRBJ1-1; 8 bases agree with TRBD1. Germline values: CDR1 MNHEY, CDR2 SVGAGI. The V and J ends lost 6 bases and 3 bases, in that order; junction bases with no gene match: 6. There are 14 residues in the CDR3.

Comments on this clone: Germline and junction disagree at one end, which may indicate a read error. In DNA form, the CDR3 reads TGTGCTAGCAGCTTAAGGCCAGGGGGAGGGTACGAGCAGTACTTC. This translates into CASSLRPGGGYEQYF. The rearrangement joins TRBV7-7 to TRBJ2-7; D is possibly TRBD1 or TRBD2 (7 bases each). Germline CDR1 and CDR2: SSHAT and FNYEAQ (reference sequence). The CDR3 extends over 15 amino acids.

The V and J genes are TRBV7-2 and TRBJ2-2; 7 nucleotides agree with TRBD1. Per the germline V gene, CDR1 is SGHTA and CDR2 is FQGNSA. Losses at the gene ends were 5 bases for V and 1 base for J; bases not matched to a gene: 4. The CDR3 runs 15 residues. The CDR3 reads CASSNRGLNTGELFF. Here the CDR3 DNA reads TGTGCCAGCAGCAACAGGGGCCTGAACACCGGGGAGCTGTTTTTT.

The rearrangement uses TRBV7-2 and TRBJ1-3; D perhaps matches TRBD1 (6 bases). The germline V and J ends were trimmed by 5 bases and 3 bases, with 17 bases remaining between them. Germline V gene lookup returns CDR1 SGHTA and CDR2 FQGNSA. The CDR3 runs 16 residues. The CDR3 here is CASSPRGGVFGNTIYF. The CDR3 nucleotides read TGTGCCAGCAGCCCAAGGGGGGGGGTTTTTGGAAACACCATATATTTT. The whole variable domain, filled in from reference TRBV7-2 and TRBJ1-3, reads GAGVSQSPSNKVTEKGKDVELRCDPISGHTALYWYRQSLGQGLEFLIYFQGNSAPDKSGLPSDRFSAERTGGSVSTLTIQRTQQEDSAVYLCASSPRGGVFGNTIYFGEGSWLTVV.

The CDR3 DNA reads TGTGCCAGCTCACCCTCGACAGTAATGAACACTGAAGCTTTCTTT. Residues: CASSPSTVMNTEAFF. The chain combines TRBV18 with TRBJ1-1, with D possibly being TRBD1 (5 bases). CDR3 length: 15 amino acids. V lost 3 bases to trimming and J lost 0 bases, with 11 bases between them. Germline V CDR1 and CDR2: KGHSH, LQKENI.

CDR3 sequence: CASSLRGLARALSTDTQYF. The CDR3 DNA reads TGTGCCAGCAGCCTCAGGGGACTAGCGAGGGCTCTCAGCACAGATACGCAGTATTTT. The V gene is TRBV9, the J gene TRBJ2-3, with 10 bases fitting TRBD2. CDR3 length: 19 amino acids. Germline-derived CDR1 and CDR2 are SGDLS and YYNGEE. The ends lost 4 bases at V and 0 bases at J; junction bases unmatched: 14.

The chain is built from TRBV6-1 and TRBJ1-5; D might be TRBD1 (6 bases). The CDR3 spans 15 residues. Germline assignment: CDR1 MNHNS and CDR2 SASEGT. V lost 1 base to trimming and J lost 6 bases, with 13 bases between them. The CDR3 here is CASSEVGGLGQPQHF. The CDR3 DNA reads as TGTGCCAGCAGTGAAGTCGGGGGGCTAGGTCAGCCCCAGCATTTT.

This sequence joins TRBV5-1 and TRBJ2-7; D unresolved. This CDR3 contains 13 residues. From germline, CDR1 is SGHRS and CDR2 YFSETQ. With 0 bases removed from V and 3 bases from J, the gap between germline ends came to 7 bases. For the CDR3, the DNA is TGCGCCAGCAGCTTGGTGCCCAGCTACGAGCAGTACTTC. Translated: CASSLVPSYEQYF.

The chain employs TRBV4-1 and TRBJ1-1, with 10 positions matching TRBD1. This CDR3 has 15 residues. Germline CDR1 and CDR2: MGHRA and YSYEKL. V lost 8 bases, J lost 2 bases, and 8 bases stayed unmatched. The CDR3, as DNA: TGCGCCAGCTCTGACGTGACAGGGGGCAACACTGAAGCTTTCTTT. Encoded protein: CASSDVTGGNTEAFF.

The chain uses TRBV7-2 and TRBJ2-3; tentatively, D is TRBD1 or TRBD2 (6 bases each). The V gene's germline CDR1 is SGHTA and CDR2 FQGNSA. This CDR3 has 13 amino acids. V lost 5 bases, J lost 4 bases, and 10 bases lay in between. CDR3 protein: CASSRGPSDTQYF. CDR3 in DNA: TGTGCCAGCAGCCGGGGGCCCTCAGATACGCAGTATTTT. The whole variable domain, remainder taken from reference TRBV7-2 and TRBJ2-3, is GAGVSQSPSNKVTEKGKDVELRCDPISGHTALYWYRQSLGQGLEFLIYFQGNSAPDKSGLPSDRFSAERTGGSVSTLTIQRTQQEDSAVYLCASSRGPSDTQYFGPGTRLTVL.

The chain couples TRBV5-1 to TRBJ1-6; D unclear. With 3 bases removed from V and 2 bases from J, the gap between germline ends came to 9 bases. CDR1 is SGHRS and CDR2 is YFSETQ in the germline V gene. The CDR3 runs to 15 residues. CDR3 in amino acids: CASSSRRTYNSPLHF. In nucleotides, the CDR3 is TGCGCCAGCAGCTCGCGGAGGACCTATAATTCACCCCTCCACTTT.

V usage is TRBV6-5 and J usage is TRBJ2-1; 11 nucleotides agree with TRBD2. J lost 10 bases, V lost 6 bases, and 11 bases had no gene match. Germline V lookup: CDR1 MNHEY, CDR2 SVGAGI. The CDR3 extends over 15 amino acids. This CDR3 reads CASRILAGATREQFF. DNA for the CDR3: TGTGCCAGCAGGATACTAGCGGGAGCAACCCGGGAGCAGTTCTTC.

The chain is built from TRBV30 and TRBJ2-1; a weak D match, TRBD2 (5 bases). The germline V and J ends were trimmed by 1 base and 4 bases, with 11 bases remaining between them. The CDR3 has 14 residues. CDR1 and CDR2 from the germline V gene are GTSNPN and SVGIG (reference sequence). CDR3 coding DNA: TGTGCCTGGAGTGAAGGACGGGAATACAATGAGCAGTTCTTC. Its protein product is CAWSEGREYNEQFF.

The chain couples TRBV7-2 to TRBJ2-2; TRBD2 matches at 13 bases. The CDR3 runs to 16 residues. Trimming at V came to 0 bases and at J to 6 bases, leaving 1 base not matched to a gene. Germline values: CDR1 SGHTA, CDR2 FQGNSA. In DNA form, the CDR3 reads TGTGCCAGCAGCTTAGCACTAGCGGGAGGGGCCGGGGAGCTGTTTTTT. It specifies CASSLALAGGAGELFF.

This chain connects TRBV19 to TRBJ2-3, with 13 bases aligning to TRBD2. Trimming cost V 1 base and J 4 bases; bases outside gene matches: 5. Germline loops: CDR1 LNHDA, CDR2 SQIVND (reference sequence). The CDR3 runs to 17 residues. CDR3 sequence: CASSIGTSGGVPDTQYF. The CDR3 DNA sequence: TGTGCCAGTAGTATAGGGACTAGCGGGGGCGTGCCAGATACGCAGTATTTT.